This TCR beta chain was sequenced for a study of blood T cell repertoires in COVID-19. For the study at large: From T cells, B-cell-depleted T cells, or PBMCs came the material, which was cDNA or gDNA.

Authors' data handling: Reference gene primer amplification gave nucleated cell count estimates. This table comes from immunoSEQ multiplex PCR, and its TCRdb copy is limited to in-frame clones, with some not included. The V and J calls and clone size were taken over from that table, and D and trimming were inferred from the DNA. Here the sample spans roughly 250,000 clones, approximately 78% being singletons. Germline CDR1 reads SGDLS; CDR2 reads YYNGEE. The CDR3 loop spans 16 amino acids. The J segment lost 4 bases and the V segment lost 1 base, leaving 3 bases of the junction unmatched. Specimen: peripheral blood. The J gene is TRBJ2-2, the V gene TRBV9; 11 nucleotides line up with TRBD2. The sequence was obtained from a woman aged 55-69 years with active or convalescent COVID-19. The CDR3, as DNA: TGTGCCAGCAGCGTACTAGCGGGGGGATTCACCGGGGAGCTGTTTTTT. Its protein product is CASSVLAGGFTGELFF.